The rows below give T cell receptor beta chains drawn from one sample of a study of blood T cell repertoires in COVID-19. Measured with immunoSEQ multiplex PCR; TCRdb has only the in-frame clones, and not every one. The sample lists about 300,000 clones, 80% to 90% occurring once. Sequenced sample: peripheral blood. These receptors all come from a woman aged 45-65 years who had recovered from COVID-19. The CDR3 runs from the conserved cysteine through the conserved F or W. Fields, in order: clone size, J gene, D gene, V gene, CDR3 DNA, CDR3 protein. A D gene is named only where the DNA matches it firmly. Part of the rows lack a size; the others show once, few, many or a class for expanded clones.

size: many; J: TRBJ1-6; D: TRBD1; V: TRBV23-1; DNA: TGCGCCAGCAGCTCAGACAGGGGGCGGACCTATAATTCACCCCTCCACTTT; CDR3: CASSSDRGRTYNSPLHF
size: -; J: TRBJ2-7; D: -; V: TRBV5-1; DNA: TGCGCCAGCAGCTTGGGGAGGGTGCAGTACTTC; CDR3: CASSLGRVQYF
size: -; J: TRBJ2-5; D: TRBD2; V: TRBV4-2; DNA: TGTGCCAGCGCACAGAGCGGGACTGAGGAGACCCAGTACTTC; CDR3: CASAQSGTEETQYF
size: -; J: TRBJ2-6; D: -; V: TRBV27; DNA: TGTGCCAGCAGTTTATCAACAGGCACTGCCCTCTCTGGGGCCAACGTCCTGACTTTC; CDR3: CASSLSTGTALSGANVLTF
size: once; J: TRBJ2-3; D: TRBD2; V: TRBV7-9; DNA: TGTGCCAGCAGCAAAAGGACTAGCGGGAGGTACACAGATACGCAGTATTTT; CDR3: CASSKRTSGRYTDTQYF
size: -; J: TRBJ1-5; D: -; V: TRBV7-8; DNA: TGTGCCAGCAGCTTAGGGGAGGGATCGAGGAATCAGCCCCAGCATTTT; CDR3: CASSLGEGSRNQPQHF
size: -; J: TRBJ1-5; D: -; V: TRBV24-1; DNA: TGTGCCACCAGCAAGGGGCCCGGCAATCAGCCCCAGCATTTT; CDR3: CATSKGPGNQPQHF
size: -; J: TRBJ2-6; D: -; V: TRBV18; DNA: TGTGCCAGCTCACTATCAGGGTCCCCTGGGGCCAACGTCCTGACTTTC; CDR3: CASSLSGSPGANVLTF
size: -; J: TRBJ2-7; D: TRBD1; V: TRBV27; DNA: TGTGCCAGCAGTTTAACAGGGGGCAACGAGCAGTACTTC; CDR3: CASSLTGGNEQYF
size: -; J: TRBJ1-5; D: TRBD1; V: TRBV5-4; DNA: TGTGCCAGCAGCTACGGACAGGGTGGTAGCAATCAGCCCCAGCATTTT; CDR3: CASSYGQGGSNQPQHF
size: few; J: TRBJ1-1; D: -; V: TRBV7-9; DNA: TGTGCCAGCAGCTCTTCCCGGCAGGTCACGAACACTGAAGCTTTCTTT; CDR3: CASSSSRQVTNTEAFF
size: -; J: TRBJ1-4; D: -; V: TRBV19; DNA: TGTGCCAGTAGTGGTACTTATGCAACTAATGAAAAACTGTTTTTT; CDR3: CASSGTYATNEKLFF
size: -; J: TRBJ1-3; D: TRBD1; V: TRBV28; DNA: TGTGCCAGCAGTTTATCAGACAGGGGTGGTGGAAACACCATATATTTT; CDR3: CASSLSDRGGGNTIYF
size: -; J: TRBJ1-2; D: -; V: TRBV15; DNA: TGTGCCACCAGCGCCCAAAGAGGTTCTAACTATGGCTACACCTTC; CDR3: CATSAQRGSNYGYTF
size: -; J: TRBJ2-7; D: -; V: TRBV11-2; DNA: TGTGCCAGCAGCTTAGATGTGGCCGGGGTTCCCTACGAGCAGTACTTC; CDR3: CASSLDVAGVPYEQYF
size: -; J: TRBJ2-7; D: TRBD1; V: TRBV6-2/TRBV6-3; DNA: TGTGCCAGCAGTTATACGTTGGGGACAGGGGGCCGGAGCTCCTACGAGCAGTACTTC; CDR3: CASSYTLGTGGRSSYEQYF
size: -; J: TRBJ2-2; D: -; V: TRBV7-3; DNA: TGTGCCAGCGGGAGGCGGACCGGGGAGCTGTTTTTT; CDR3: CASGRRTGELFF
size: -; J: TRBJ2-5; D: TRBD2; V: TRBV2; DNA: TGTGCCAGCAGCCTCGGTACTAGCGGGCGGGAGACCCAGTACTTC; CDR3: CASSLGTSGRETQYF
size: once; J: TRBJ2-7; D: TRBD2; V: TRBV7-2; DNA: TGTGCCAGCAGCTTAGAGCTAGCGGGGGGATCCTACGAGCAGTACTTC; CDR3: CASSLELAGGSYEQYF
size: medium-sized; J: TRBJ2-3; D: TRBD1; V: TRBV9; DNA: TGTGCCAGCAGCGTAGGTGATGGGACAGGGACTAGCACAGATACGCAGTATTTT; CDR3: CASSVGDGTGTSTDTQYF
size: few; J: TRBJ2-2; D: -; V: TRBV7-3; DNA: TGTGCCAGCAGCCTGCTTAGCGGAAACACCGGGGAGCTGTTTTTT; CDR3: CASSLLSGNTGELFF
size: -; J: TRBJ1-3; D: -; V: TRBV28; DNA: TGTGCCAGCAGTTTCGATGGGACAGGAAACACCATATATTTT; CDR3: CASSFDGTGNTIYF
size: -; J: TRBJ2-7; D: TRBD2; V: TRBV10-3; DNA: TGTGCCACCTCCCTGGGGAGCGGGGGCTACGAGCAGTACTTC; CDR3: CATSLGSGGYEQYF
size: -; J: TRBJ2-3; D: TRBD1; V: TRBV5-1; DNA: TGCGCCAGCAGCTTGGCCTTAGGACAGGGAGGAGATACGCAGTATTTT; CDR3: CASSLALGQGGDTQYF
size: many; J: TRBJ1-5; D: TRBD1; V: TRBV5-3; DNA: TGTGCCAGAAGTTCCCGGGACAGGGTCGGTCAGCCCCAGCATTTT; CDR3: CARSSRDRVGQPQHF
size: -; J: TRBJ2-1; D: -; V: TRBV19; DNA: TGTGCCAGTAGTATCGGTGGAGGGAGGACCATCAATGAGCAGTTCTTC; CDR3: CASSIGGGRTINEQFF
size: -; J: TRBJ1-1; D: TRBD1; V: TRBV30; DNA: TGTGCCTGGATGACAGGGGCGAACACTGAAGCTTTCTTT; CDR3: CAWMTGANTEAFF
size: once; J: TRBJ2-7; D: -; V: TRBV7-9; DNA: TGTGCCAGCACTCTTCCGCAGGGCGTGTTGGACGAGCAGTACTTC; CDR3: CASTLPQGVLDEQYF
size: -; J: TRBJ1-6; D: -; V: TRBV30; DNA: TGTGCCTGGAGAGAGGGAAGCTTCGGCAATTCACCCCTCCACTTT; CDR3: CAWREGSFGNSPLHF
size: -; J: TRBJ2-2; D: -; V: TRBV27; DNA: TGTGCCAGCAGTTCCGGCGTAGGGGAAAGGCGCACCGGGGAGCTGTTTTTT; CDR3: CASSSGVGERRTGELFF
size: -; J: TRBJ2-2; D: TRBD1; V: TRBV27; DNA: TGTGCCAGCAGTAGAGGGACAGGGGCCGGGGAGCTGTTTTTT; CDR3: CASSRGTGAGELFF
size: few; J: TRBJ1-5; D: -; V: TRBV30; DNA: TGTGCCTGGAGTCACAGGGATAATCAGCCCCAGCATTTT; CDR3: CAWSHRDNQPQHF
size: -; J: TRBJ1-2; D: -; V: TRBV27; DNA: TGTGCCAGCAGTCAACCGACAGCTCCCCTCCGCTACACCTTC; CDR3: CASSQPTAPLRYTF
size: -; J: TRBJ2-7; D: -; V: TRBV28; DNA: TGTGCCAGCAGTGTTAATGTTCCCGGCGAGCAGTACTTC; CDR3: CASSVNVPGEQYF
size: -; J: TRBJ1-6; D: -; V: TRBV7-9; DNA: TGTGCCAGCAGCAACACGGGTCGATGGGATTCACCCCTCCACTTT; CDR3: CASSNTGRWDSPLHF
size: -; J: TRBJ2-1; D: TRBD2; V: TRBV18; DNA: TGTGCCAGCTCACCAAATAGCGGGCCGTACAATGAGCAGTTCTTC; CDR3: CASSPNSGPYNEQFF
size: -; J: TRBJ1-4; D: TRBD1; V: TRBV28; DNA: TGTGCCAGCAGAGGGACAGGGGGAACTAATGAAAAACTGTTTTTT; CDR3: CASRGTGGTNEKLFF
size: -; J: TRBJ1-2; D: -; V: TRBV5-1; DNA: TGCGCCAGCAGCTTGGGACACTCTCTACTCTATGGCTACACCTTC; CDR3: CASSLGHSLLYGYTF
size: -; J: TRBJ1-2; D: TRBD1; V: TRBV5-4; DNA: TGTGCCAGCAGCTTGCCGGGACAGGGGGCATATGGCTACACCTTC; CDR3: CASSLPGQGAYGYTF
size: -; J: TRBJ1-4; D: TRBD1; V: TRBV10-3; DNA: TGTGCCACACGACAGGGCGGGGAAAAACTGTTTTTT; CDR3: CATRQGGEKLFF
size: -; J: TRBJ1-4; D: -; V: TRBV28; DNA: TGTGCCAGCAGTGCCGGGGGGGGCGGACGGGAAAAACTGTTTTTT; CDR3: CASSAGGGGREKLFF
size: -; J: TRBJ1-1; D: TRBD1; V: TRBV18; DNA: TGTGCCAGCTCACCTGGGACAGACCGTGAAGCTTTCTTT; CDR3: CASSPGTDREAFF